This note documents a single T cell receptor beta chain sequence. Its cognate antigen has yet to be identified. No much larger clone exists at a distance of one base, and base qualities are not known. The sample originates from a study of cytomegalovirus exposure and HLA in healthy donors (dated by TCRdb to 2016 to 2017). A note on the overall study: In an earlier analysis of some 550 of the donors, about 270 Gb of sequence data and 120 million or so unique TCR beta sequences from 150 million to 200 million T cells were reported. Every repertoire in the discovery cohort had been generated on one and the same sequencing platform. Among 398 genotyped donors of the cohort, an average of roughly 230,000 unique TCR beta nucleotide sequences was sequenced per donor, of which 15% to 20% were non-productive. Using immunosequencing, the study profiled T cell repertoires from 550 to 750 subjects and related those repertoires to cytomegalovirus serostatus. Typing coverage varied by locus: roughly 629-630 donors for A, B, C, DRB1 and DQB1; some 520 for DQA1; about 590 for DPA1; more than 450 for DPB1. Because of strong linkage in the cohort, five DR-DQ haplotypes were treated as single units for association and clustering. Among the approximately 430 genotyped donors, approximately 82% belonged to the genetic ancestry cluster associated with self-reported Caucasian donors. Donor age, sex, ethnicity and CMV serostatus were collected together with the repertoire data. Along with the roughly 670-subject first cohort, a separate validation cohort of approximately 110 different subjects was used. To predict cytomegalovirus infection status, the study combined high-throughput TCR immunosequencing, statistical association of individual TCRs with disease status, and machine learning. The study aimed to test whether cataloging public T cell receptors could reveal signatures of past pathogen exposure. Rather than using new phenotypic data, the later analysis identified candidate immune exposures from TCR beta sequences and from how often those sequences occurred across donors. A later analysis re-analyzed previously published TCR beta repertoires from 660 or so donors and added high-resolution HLA genotyping to study TCR occurrence patterns. In an earlier analysis of 550 to 700 of the donors, high-throughput TCR beta sequencing was used to judge whether each TCR beta V gene segment behaved as functional or pseudogenic. Both class I and class II loci were covered by HLA typing, at four-digit resolution. Genome-wide SNP genotypes for about 60% of the roughly 670 donors were used in a later genetic analysis, which treated that subset as a discovery cohort. An early release that covered roughly 600 HLA-typed donors contained 250 to 350 gigabases of sequencing data and around 80 million unique TCR sequences.

Trimming takes 0 bases off V and 5 bases off J; junction bases not matched to a gene: 7. Spanning cysteine to phenylalanine, the CDR3 consists of 17 amino acids. Solely the CDR3 DNA is kept, with 51 bases framed from the first base. CDR1 MGHRA and CDR2 YSYEKL are derived from the germline V gene. Study-wide conclusions, independent of this receptor: Correlated functional status among segregating V segments might be attributable to linkage disequilibrium, but an unknown experimental factor could not be ruled out. In both the original and validation cohorts, the classifier was reported to diagnose cytomegalovirus status with high specificity and sensitivity. A cluster of highly shared sequence variants was judged likely to represent a technical artifact of the sequencing pipeline. The authors suggested that the approach could potentially be extended to other disease states and immunological phenotypes. Most TCR sequences were seen in very few donors, while some public TCRs were found in many individuals. When HLA alleles, especially DR and DQ, strongly co-occurred, attributing TCR associations to individual alleles was difficult. In an earlier analysis of about 550 of the donors, most TCR beta V segments were observed in productive rearrangements about 87% or about 30% of the time, broadly matching IMGT annotations. A further reported finding was that TCR beta sequences accurately predicted the HLA-A and HLA-B alleles for most subjects in the first cohort. The 87-base-pair reads could not distinguish some IMGT-functional V segments, including TRBV6-2 and TRBV6-3, so those segments were excluded. The study listed approximately 160 TCR beta chains as associated with cytomegalovirus. V-gene and J-gene trimming of TCR beta chains was associated with a missense DCLRE1C variant in a later genetic analysis, and the association was replicated in an independent cohort. Compared with the 666-donor mean, donors in an Asian-associated ancestry cluster had fewer N-insertions in productive TCRs, according to a later genetic analysis. A later analysis found that TCR association rates varied across HLA loci, with DRB1 alleles showing the most associated TCRs and HLA-C alleles the fewest. A later analysis found that HLA-associated TCR beta chains were more clonally expanded and had lower generation probabilities than equally common non-associated chains. Most CMV-associated TCR beta chains appeared to be HLA-restricted in a later analysis, and the HLA associations seemed to be driven largely by CMV exposure. In vitro tests confirmed that a few of the cytomegalovirus-associated TCR beta chains recognize cytomegalovirus antigens. The presence/absence analyses assumed that sequencing depth was roughly uniform across donors, and that assumption may not be true. Only TCR beta chains were sequenced in this cohort, and the absence of alpha or paired-chain data limited detectable features. According to a later analysis, parvovirus B19, influenza, CMV and Epstein-Barr virus appeared linked to several top co-occurrence clusters. The only immune exposure information available for the cohort was CMV serostatus. Because HLA typing was missing for some donors at each locus, association tests included only the typed subset. Because counts were too low, 15 to 20 rarely observed V segments, including chromosome 9 orphons, were excluded from the earlier analysis of 500 to 700 of the donors. At a false discovery rate of 0.05, a later analysis linked 16,951 TCR beta sequences to specific HLA alleles.

Library generation was performed with the immunoSEQ multiplex PCR assay. For the multiplex PCR, a mixture combining 60 forward primers for TCR Vbeta segments and 13 reverse primers for TCR Jbeta segments was used. Amplification of the CDR3 region of rearranged TCR beta genes was performed with a multiplex PCR assay on genomic DNA. On the Illumina HiSeq System, the amplified TCR beta libraries were sequenced as 87-base-pair reads. The original methods were these. A later analysis tallied around 82 million unique TCR beta chains across the 610 or so repertoires, and approximately 11 million of those chains were shared by two or more donors. Raw reads were error-corrected and collapsed into unique sequences with a nearest-neighbor algorithm that merged closely related sequences to remove PCR and sequencing errors. Alignment of CDR3 sequences to IMGT reference sequences was used to assign V, D and J gene segments. For a sequence to be retained, a match of at least six nucleotides to both a V gene segment and a J gene segment was required. A rearrangement counted as productive if the CDR3 had no stop codons and remained in frame with V and J, and every other rearrangement counted as non-productive. Following IMGT convention, CDR3 was defined as the stretch from the second conserved V-encoded cysteine to the conserved J-encoded phenylalanine. The earlier analysis of 500 to 650 of the donors excluded any sequence lacking an unambiguous match to a single V gene segment. An earlier analysis of a few hundred of the donors called V segments functional above 56.7% productive rearrangements and segregating when the between-donor standard deviation exceeded 5%. A statistical classification framework was built for diagnosing cytomegalovirus status from the catalog of TCR beta chain sequences. In a later analysis, TCR nucleotide sequences were compared against IMGT/GENE-DB human TR gene sequences so that V and J genes could be assigned. A later analysis assigned CDR3 sequences and most-parsimonious VDJ recombination scenarios with the TCRdist pipeline. In a later analysis, every TCR beta chain was defined by the combination of its CDR3 amino acid sequence and its V-gene family, and reads without a unique V-gene family were dropped. In a later analysis, 450 to 600 highly shared, low-generation-probability nucleotide sequences were removed to address suspected cross-contamination and a sequencing artifact. In a later analysis, a clonal expansion index was calculated for each public chain from normalized within-repertoire ranks of inferred template counts. A later analysis computed generation probabilities with a VDJ recombination model fitted to out-of-frame rearrangements, and checked the results against IGoR. A later analysis scored TCR-TCR, TCR-HLA and TCR-CMV co-occurrence with hypergeometric tests, applying a repertoire-size bias correction to TCR pairs. False discovery rates were estimated in a later analysis by permuting HLA or CMV assignments 20 times. In a later analysis, co-occurring TCRs were grouped with DBSCAN, and TCRdist sequence similarity was added when clustering was performed within HLA-allele-positive subsets. Repertoires with fewer than 30,000 or more than 120,000 public chains were left out of co-occurrence clustering, as were five repertoires with anomalous nucleotide sharing. TCRdb's version of the immuneACCESS table is confined to in-frame rearrangements and falls short of the full clone set. An unresolved V gene accounts for under half of the shortfall where checked; the remainder is of unknown origin. V and J calls and clone size follow that table, whereas D and trimming were derived from the DNA. This sample gives some 250,000 clones in total; 82% of them show up just once. Around 5% of the sample lies in the top ten.

The cohort consisted of hundreds of healthy bone marrow donors. At the time of sampling, every cohort member was nominally healthy, though immune exposures that went unrecorded were likely present. The donor tested CMV seropositive, placing the donor among the roughly 300 seropositive members of the cohort. Each donor provided a peripheral blood sample, and peripheral blood mononuclear cells were used for TCR beta sequencing. The Qiagen DNeasy Blood Extraction Kit was used to extract genomic DNA from the blood cell samples. This TCR derives from a woman aged 40 to 50 in good health and CMV-seropositive. Sequenced sample: PBMCs. The chain couples TRBV4-1 to TRBJ1-6, with 7 central nucleotides matching TRBD1. The CDR3 is CASSQERRGQNNSPLHF. The DNA reads TGCGCCAGCAGCCAAGAGAGGAGGGGGCAGAATAATTCACCCCTCCACTTT.